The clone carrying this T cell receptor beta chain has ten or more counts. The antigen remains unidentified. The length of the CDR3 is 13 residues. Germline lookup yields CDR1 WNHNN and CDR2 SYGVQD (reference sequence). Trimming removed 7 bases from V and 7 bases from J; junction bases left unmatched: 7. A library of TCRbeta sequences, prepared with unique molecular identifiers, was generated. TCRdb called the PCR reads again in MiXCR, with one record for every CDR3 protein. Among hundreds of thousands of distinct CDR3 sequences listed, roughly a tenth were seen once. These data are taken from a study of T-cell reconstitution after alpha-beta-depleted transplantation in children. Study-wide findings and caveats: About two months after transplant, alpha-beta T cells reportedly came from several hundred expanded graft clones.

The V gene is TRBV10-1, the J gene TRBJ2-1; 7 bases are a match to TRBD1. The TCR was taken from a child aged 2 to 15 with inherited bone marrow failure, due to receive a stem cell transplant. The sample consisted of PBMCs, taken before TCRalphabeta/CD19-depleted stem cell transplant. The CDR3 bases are TGCGCCAGCATGGACAGGTCTTCTAATGAGCAGTTCTTC. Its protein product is CASMDRSSNEQFF.